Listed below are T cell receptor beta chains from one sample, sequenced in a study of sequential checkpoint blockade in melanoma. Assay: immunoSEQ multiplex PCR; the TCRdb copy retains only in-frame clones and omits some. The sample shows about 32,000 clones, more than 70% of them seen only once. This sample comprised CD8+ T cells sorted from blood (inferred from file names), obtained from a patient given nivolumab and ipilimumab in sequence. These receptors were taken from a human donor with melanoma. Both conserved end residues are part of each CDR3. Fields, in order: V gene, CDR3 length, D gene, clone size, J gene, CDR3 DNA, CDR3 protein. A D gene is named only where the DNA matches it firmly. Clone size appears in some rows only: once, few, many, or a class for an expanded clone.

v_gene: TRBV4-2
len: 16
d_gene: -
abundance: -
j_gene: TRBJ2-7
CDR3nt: TGTGCCAGCAGCCATTCCCAGGCAGGGAATACCTACGAGCAGTACTTC
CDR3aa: CASSHSQAGNTYEQYF

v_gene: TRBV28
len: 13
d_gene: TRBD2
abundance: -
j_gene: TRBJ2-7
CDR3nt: TGTGCCACGACGACTAGCGGGGTATACGAGCAGTACTTC
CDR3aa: CATTTSGVYEQYF

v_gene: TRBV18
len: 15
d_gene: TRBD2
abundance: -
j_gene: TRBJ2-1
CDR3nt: TGTGCCAGCTCGGGACTAGCGGACGCCCGGGATGAGCAGTTCTTC
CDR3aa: CASSGLADARDEQFF

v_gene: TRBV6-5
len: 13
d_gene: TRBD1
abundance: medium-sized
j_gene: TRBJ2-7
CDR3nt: TGTGCCAGCAGCTTGGGACAGCGGAACGAGCAGTACTTC
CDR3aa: CASSLGQRNEQYF

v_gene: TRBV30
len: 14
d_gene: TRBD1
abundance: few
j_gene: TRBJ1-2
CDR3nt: TGTGCCTGGAGTGTACTCAGGGGGCCCTTTGGCTACACCTTC
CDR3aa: CAWSVLRGPFGYTF

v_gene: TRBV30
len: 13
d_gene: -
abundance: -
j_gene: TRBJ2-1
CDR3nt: TGTGCCTCTTTGGAGTGGTCCTACAATGAGCAGTTCTTC
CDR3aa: CASLEWSYNEQFF

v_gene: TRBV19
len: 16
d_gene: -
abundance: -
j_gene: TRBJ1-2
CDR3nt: TGTGCCAGTAGTCTCCGGACTGTCACGGCTAACTATGGCTACACCTTC
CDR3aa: CASSLRTVTANYGYTF

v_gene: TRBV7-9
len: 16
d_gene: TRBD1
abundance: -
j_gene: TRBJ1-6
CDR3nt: TGTGCCAGCAGCTTTGAGACAGGGAGGTCGGATTCACCCCTCCACTTT
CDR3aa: CASSFETGRSDSPLHF

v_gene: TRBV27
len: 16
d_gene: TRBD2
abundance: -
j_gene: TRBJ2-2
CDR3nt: TGTGCCAGCAGTCGACTCAGCGGGAGTTTTACCGGGGAGCTGTTTTTT
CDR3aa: CASSRLSGSFTGELFF

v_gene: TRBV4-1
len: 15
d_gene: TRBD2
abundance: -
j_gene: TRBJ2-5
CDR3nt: TGCGCCAGCAGCCATGGGCGGGGGGGCGAGGAGACCCAGTACTTC
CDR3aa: CASSHGRGGEETQYF

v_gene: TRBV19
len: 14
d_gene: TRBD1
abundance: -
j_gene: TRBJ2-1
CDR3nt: TGTGCTTCCTTAGGGACAGGGACTCTCAATGAGCAGTTCTTC
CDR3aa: CASLGTGTLNEQFF

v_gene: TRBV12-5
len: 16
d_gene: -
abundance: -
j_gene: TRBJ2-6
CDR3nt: TGTGCTATTTGGACTGCTTTTCTCTCTGGGGCCAACGTCCTGACTTTC
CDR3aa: CAIWTAFLSGANVLTF

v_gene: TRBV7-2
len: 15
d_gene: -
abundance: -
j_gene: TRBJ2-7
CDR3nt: TGTGCCAGCACCCAATTTCAGGGTAGGCTCCACGAGCAGTACTTC
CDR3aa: CASTQFQGRLHEQYF

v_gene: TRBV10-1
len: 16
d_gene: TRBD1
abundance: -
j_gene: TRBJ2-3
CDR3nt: TGCGCCAGCAGTGATCCGGACAGGGAAGATTCAGATACGCAGTATTTT
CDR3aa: CASSDPDREDSDTQYF

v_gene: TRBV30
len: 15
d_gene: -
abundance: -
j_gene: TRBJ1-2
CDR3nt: TGTGCCTGGAGTGACGCACAGGGCCATAACTATGGCTACACCTTC
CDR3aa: CAWSDAQGHNYGYTF

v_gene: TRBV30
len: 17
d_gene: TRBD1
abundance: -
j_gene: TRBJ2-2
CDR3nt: TGTGCCTGGAGTCGTGACAGGGGACCTTGGCACACCGGGGAGCTGTTTTTT
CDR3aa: CAWSRDRGPWHTGELFF

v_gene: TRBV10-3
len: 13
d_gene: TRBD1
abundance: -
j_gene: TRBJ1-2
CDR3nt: TGTGCCATGGGGGGACAGACTTACTATGGCTACACCTTC
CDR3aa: CAMGGQTYYGYTF

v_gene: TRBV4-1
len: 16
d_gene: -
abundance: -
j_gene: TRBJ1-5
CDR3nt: TGCGCCAGCAGCCAATGGGGCGGGGGCGCAGTAAAGCCCCAGCATTTT
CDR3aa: CASSQWGGGAVKPQHF

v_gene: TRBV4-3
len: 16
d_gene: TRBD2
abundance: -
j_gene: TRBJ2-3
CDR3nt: TGCGCCAGCAGCCAAGATCTGCGGGGGGTCACAGATACGCAGTATTTT
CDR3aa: CASSQDLRGVTDTQYF

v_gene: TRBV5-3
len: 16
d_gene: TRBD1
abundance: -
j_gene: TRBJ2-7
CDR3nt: TGTGCCAGAAGCCGCCTCGGCCGGACAGGGGGCAACGAGCAGTACTTC
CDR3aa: CARSRLGRTGGNEQYF

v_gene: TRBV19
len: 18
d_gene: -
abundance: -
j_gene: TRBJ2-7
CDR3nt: TGTGCCAGTAGTCGGGACCCATTCGGGGGGCAGCCATCCTACGAGCAGTACTTC
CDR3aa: CASSRDPFGGQPSYEQYF

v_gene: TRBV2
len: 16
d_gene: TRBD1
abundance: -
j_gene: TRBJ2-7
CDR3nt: TGTGCCAGCAGTGAAGATCCCACAGGGGCCACCTACGAGCAGTACTTC
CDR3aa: CASSEDPTGATYEQYF

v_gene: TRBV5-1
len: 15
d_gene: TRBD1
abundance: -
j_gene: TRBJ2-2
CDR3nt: TGCGCCAGCAGCCCCTGGACAGGGCTGGCCGGGGAGCTGTTTTTT
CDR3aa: CASSPWTGLAGELFF

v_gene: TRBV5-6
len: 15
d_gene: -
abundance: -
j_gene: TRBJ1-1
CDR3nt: TGTGCCAGCAGCTTGGTCGGACACAGGAACACTGAAGCTTTCTTT
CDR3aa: CASSLVGHRNTEAFF

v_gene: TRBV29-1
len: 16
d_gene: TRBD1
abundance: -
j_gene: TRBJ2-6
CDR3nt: TGCAGCGCCGTCCCAGGGGGTCCTCTGGGGGCCAACGTCCTGACTTTC
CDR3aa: CSAVPGGPLGANVLTF

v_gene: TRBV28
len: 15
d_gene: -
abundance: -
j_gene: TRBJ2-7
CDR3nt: TGTGCCAGCAGTTTTGGACAGAGTACAACCTACGAGCAGTACTTC
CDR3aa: CASSFGQSTTYEQYF

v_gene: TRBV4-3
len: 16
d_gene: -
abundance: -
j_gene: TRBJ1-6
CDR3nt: TGCGCCAGCAGCCAAGATGGGGGGGGACGTAGTTCACCCCTCCACTTT
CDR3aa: CASSQDGGGRSSPLHF

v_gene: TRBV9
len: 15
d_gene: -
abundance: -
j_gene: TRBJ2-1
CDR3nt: TGTGCCAGCAGCGTTGACAGGATGTCCTACAATGAGCAGTTCTTC
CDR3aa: CASSVDRMSYNEQFF

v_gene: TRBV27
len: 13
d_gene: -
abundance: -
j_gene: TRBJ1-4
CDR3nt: TGTGCCAGCAGGAGGATCCCGAATGAAAAACTGTTTTTT
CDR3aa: CASRRIPNEKLFF

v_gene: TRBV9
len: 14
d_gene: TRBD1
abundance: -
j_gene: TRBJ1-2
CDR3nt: TGTGCCAGCAGCCCTGACAGGGTAGGTTGGGGCTACACCTTC
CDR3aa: CASSPDRVGWGYTF

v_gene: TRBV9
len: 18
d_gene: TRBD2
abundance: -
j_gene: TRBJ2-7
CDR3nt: TGTGCCAGCAGCGTATCTCGCCTAGCGGGGGTAGGGGACGACGAGCAGTACTTC
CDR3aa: CASSVSRLAGVGDDEQYF

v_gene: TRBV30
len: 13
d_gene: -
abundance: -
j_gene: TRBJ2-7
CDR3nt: TGTGCCTGGAACCTCGGACAAGTCTACGAGCAGTACTTC
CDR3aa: CAWNLGQVYEQYF

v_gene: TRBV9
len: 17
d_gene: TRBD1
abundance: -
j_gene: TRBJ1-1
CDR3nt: TGTGCCAGCAGCGACTCCCGGGACAGGGAGGGGGGTATTGAAGCTTTCTTT
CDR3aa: CASSDSRDREGGIEAFF

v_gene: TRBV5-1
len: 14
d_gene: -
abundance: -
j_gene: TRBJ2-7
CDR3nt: TGCGCCAGCACCCTGGACAGTTTCCCTTACGAGCAGTACTTC
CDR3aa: CASTLDSFPYEQYF